The 8 T cell receptor beta chains reported below all come from one sample, sequenced in a study of shared clonotypes between healthy human individuals. Profiling relied on immunoSEQ multiplex PCR, and the TCRdb table lists in-frame clones only, not all of them. The sample yields a few million clones, around nine tenths seen once. Sequenced input: naive CD4+ T cells sorted from blood. Subset described: CD45RA+ positively selected. These TCRs come from a man younger than 35 in good health.

This sequence joins TRBV5-4 and TRBJ2-1; 8 bases are a match to TRBD2. J was trimmed by 4 bases and V by 4 bases; bases with no gene match: 7. The germline CDR1 and CDR2 sequences are SGHNT and YYREEE (reference sequence). There are 15 residues in the CDR3. The CDR3: CASSGGSGVYNEQFF. DNA for the CDR3: TGTGCCAGCAGCGGGGGTAGCGGGGTATACAATGAGCAGTTCTTC.

This sequence joins TRBV5-4 and TRBJ2-1; 8 bases agree with TRBD2. Germline V gives CDR1 SGHNT, CDR2 YYREEE (reference sequence). V was clipped by 4 bases and J by 7 bases; unmatched bases: 13. The CDR3 sequence is 16 residues long. DNA for the CDR3: TGTGCCAGCAGCCCGGGGGGGAGGGCCTCAGATAATGAGCAGTTCTTC. Translated: CASSPGGRASDNEQFF. The complete variable domain, with remaining parts taken from reference TRBV5-4 and TRBJ2-1, reads ETGVTQSPTHLIKTRGQQVTLRCSSQSGHNTVSWYQQALGQGPQFIFQYYREEENGRGNFPPRFSGLQFPNYSSELNVNALELDDSALYLCASSPGGRASDNEQFFGPGTRLTVL.

The V and J genes are TRBV15 and TRBJ2-1; perhaps TRBD2 as D (5 bases). The CDR3 has 13 amino acids. Germline V lookup: CDR1 LNHNV, CDR2 YYDKDF (reference sequence). Trimming stripped 5 bases from V and 2 bases from J, with 7 bases between. The CDR3 is CATSEGTYNEQFF. CDR3 DNA sequence: TGTGCCACCAGCGAGGGTACCTACAATGAGCAGTTCTTC.

The chain has TRBV7-2 and TRBJ1-6; D might be TRBD1 (6 bases). Germline loops: CDR1 SGHTA, CDR2 FQGNSA. Trimming stripped 1 base from V and 3 bases from J, with 7 bases between. This CDR3 has 15 residues. This CDR3 reads CASSLGGHYNSPLHF. DNA of the CDR3: TGTGCCAGCAGCTTAGGGGGACACTATAATTCACCCCTCCACTTT.

This chain's CDR3 is CASSPKTGVSTDTQYF. In DNA, the CDR3 is TGTGCCAGCAGCCCGAAGACAGGGGTGAGCACAGATACGCAGTATTTT. V is TRBV7-2 and J is TRBJ2-3; 8 bases are shared with TRBD1. The CDR3 covers 16 residues. Germline-derived CDR1 and CDR2 are SGHTA and FQGNSA. V lost 5 bases, J lost 0 bases, and 7 bases stayed unmatched.

Concerning this clone itself: Other DNA sequences in the same sample also yield this CDR3. J is TRBJ2-1 and V is TRBV7-2; D may be TRBD1 or TRBD2 (6 bases each). Germline lookup yields CDR1 SGHTA and CDR2 FQGNSA. This CDR3 contains 14 residues. The V end was cut by 5 bases, the J end by 1 base, with 9 bases between. CDR3 amino acids: CASSRGGSYNEQFF. CDR3 in DNA: TGTGCCAGCAGCCGAGGGGGGTCCTACAATGAGCAGTTCTTC.

This chain uses TRBV28 with TRBJ2-7; the D gene could be TRBD1 or TRBD2 (5 bases each). Germline V gives CDR1 MDHEN, CDR2 SYDVKM. V dropped 2 bases and J dropped 4 bases, with 21 bases sitting between them. The CDR3 runs to 17 residues. The CDR3 is CASSLTSSGQGTYEQYF. The DNA for the CDR3 is TGTGCCAGCAGTTTAACGTCATCGGGGCAAGGGACGTACGAGCAGTACTTC.

Details on this clone: Different DNA sequences within this sample yield the same CDR3. DNA of the CDR3: TGTGCCAGCTCACCAGGGACGGGGACCTACGAGCAGTACTTC. Protein: CASSPGTGTYEQYF. V usage is TRBV18 and J usage is TRBJ2-7; either TRBD1 or TRBD2 may supply D (5 bases each). The V gene lost 2 bases and the J gene lost 2 bases, with 10 bases spanning the gap. This CDR3 is built from 14 residues. Per the germline V gene, CDR1 is KGHSH and CDR2 is LQKENI.